One and the same sample provided the 2 T cell receptor beta chains below, sequenced in a study of blood T cells in healthy people across ages. The authors ran a second PCR of 7 to 11 cycles using a sample-barcoded 5' primer and a J-beta primer mix. TCRdb itself ran the 5' RACE reads through MiXCR, one entry per CDR3 protein. The sample shows approximately 800,000 distinct CDR3 sequences, about 55% of them seen only once. Material: blood. All receptors come from a man aged 80 or over in good health.

The chain carries TRBV29-1 and TRBJ1-2, with 7 bases aligning to TRBD1. Germline CDR1 and CDR2: SQVTM and ANQGSEA. Germline trimming cut 7 bases from V and 6 bases from J; bases unmatched to any gene: 8. The CDR3 length is 12 residues. CDR3 sequence (DNA): TGCAGCGCCCAGACAGGGAAGGATGGCTACACCTTC. Encoded protein: CSAQTGKDGYTF.

This clonotype occurred once. The J gene is TRBJ2-1, the V gene TRBV27; no clear D gene. The V gene's germline CDR1 is MNHEY and CDR2 SMNVEV (reference sequence). This CDR3 has 12 amino acids. Trimming shortened V by 4 bases and J by 9 bases, and 10 bases separated the two germline ends. The CDR3 region has the DNA TGTGCCAGCAGTTCGCGCGCGAGTGAGCAGTTCTTC. As protein: CASSSRASEQFF.